This is a list of T cell receptor beta chains from one sample in a study of CD8+CD57+ T cells in acquired aplastic anemia. A single record per CDR3 protein comes from TCRdb applying MiXCR to the reads. Of around 42,000 distinct CDR3 sequences in the sample, about 60% are singletons; the top ten hold just under 60%. The specimen was sorted CD4+, CD8+, or CD8+CD57+ T cells (not recorded which) from PBMCs. The source of these receptors is a human donor with aplastic anemia. Each CDR3 is given with its conserved first and last residue. A D gene is named only where the DNA matches it firmly. The size of a clone is reported for some rows only, either as once, few or many, or as a class for expanded clones.

CDR3aa	CDR3nt	d_gene	v_gene	j_gene	len	abundance
CASKSGRGNEQFF	TGCGCCAGCAAATCCGGACGCGGCAATGAGCAGTTCTTC	NA	TRBV5-1	TRBJ2-1	13	many
CATSLVAGGYYNEQFF	TGTGCCACCAGCTTGGTGGCGGGGGGTTACTACAATGAGCAGTTCTTC	TRBD2	TRBV15	TRBJ2-1	16	NA
CATRDSSYGGNEQFF	TGTGCCACCAGGGACAGCTCGTATGGTGGAAATGAGCAGTTCTTC	TRBD1	TRBV6-4	TRBJ2-1	15	NA
CASSLSGKVNEQYF	TGTGCCAGCAGCTTAAGCGGGAAAGTCAACGAGCAGTACTTC	TRBD2	TRBV7-6	TRBJ2-7	14	NA
CASSYGSSGNTIYF	TGTGCCAGCAGCTACGGGAGCTCTGGAAACACCATATATTTT	NA	TRBV7-8	TRBJ1-3	14	NA
CASSLYDRGLEGYTF	TGTGCCAGCAGCTTATATGACAGGGGGCTGGAAGGCTACACCTTC	TRBD1	TRBV7-2	TRBJ1-2	15	NA
CASSLARPGGHGYTF	TGTGCCAGCAGCTTAGCTCGCCCAGGGGGCCATGGCTACACCTTC	TRBD1	TRBV11-3	TRBJ1-2	15	many
CSVIQGDGTEAFF	TGCAGCGTTATACAGGGGGATGGTACTGAAGCTTTCTTT	TRBD1	TRBV29-1	TRBJ1-1	13	NA
CATRVRQDQGTQYF	TGTGCCACCAGGGTAAGACAGGACCAAGGGACCCAGTACTTC	NA	TRBV2	TRBJ2-5	14	NA
CASSSRTGGYEQYF	TGTGCCAGCAGCTCTAGGACAGGGGGGTACGAGCAGTACTTC	TRBD1	TRBV7-8	TRBJ2-7	14	NA
CSVGSSYNSPLHF	TGCAGCGTTGGAAGCTCCTATAATTCACCCCTCCACTTT	NA	TRBV29-1	TRBJ1-6	13	NA
CASSYSGGGADEQFF	TGTGCCAGCAGTTACTCCGGCGGGGGGGCGGATGAGCAGTTCTTC	TRBD2	TRBV6-5	TRBJ2-1	15	many
CASSPPDRYGYTF	TGTGCCAGCAGCCCCCCCGACCGCTATGGCTACACCTTC	NA	TRBV7-8	TRBJ1-2	13	NA
CASSPRAGYGYTF	TGTGCCAGCAGCCCCCGAGCGGGCTATGGCTACACCTTC	NA	TRBV3-1	TRBJ1-2	13	NA
CSARGPRLAWYEQFF	TGCAGTGCTAGAGGGCCCCGGCTAGCGTGGTATGAGCAGTTCTTC	NA	TRBV20-1	TRBJ2-1	15	many
CSASGGANEQFF	TGCAGTGCTAGCGGGGGGGCCAATGAGCAGTTCTTC	TRBD2	TRBV20-1	TRBJ2-1	12	few
CSARALGTTNEQFF	TGCAGTGCTAGAGCCTTAGGGACTACGAATGAGCAGTTCTTC	TRBD2	TRBV20-1	TRBJ2-1	14	NA
CASSSGTNNEQFF	TGTGCCAGCAGCTCGGGGACCAACAATGAGCAGTTCTTC	NA	TRBV7-3	TRBJ2-1	13	NA
CASSSGGLYGYTF	TGTGCCAGCAGCTCAGGGGGTTTGTATGGCTACACCTTC	TRBD1	TRBV11-2	TRBJ1-2	13	NA
CASSTLGTSGGAPYEQYF	TGTGCCAGTAGTACTCTCGGGACTAGCGGGGGGGCCCCCTACGAGCAGTACTTC	TRBD2	TRBV19	TRBJ2-7	18	once
CASSLTGAGGYTF	TGTGCCAGCAGCCTAACGGGGGCCGGTGGCTACACCTTC	NA	TRBV9	TRBJ1-2	13	many
CASSLGRGEQYF	TGCGCCAGCAGTCTCGGACGTGGCGAGCAGTACTTC	NA	TRBV10-1	TRBJ2-7	12	NA
CASSGGRANYGYTF	TGTGCCAGCAGCGGTGGAAGGGCTAACTATGGCTACACCTTC	NA	TRBV9	TRBJ1-2	14	NA
CAISQGLGSPQHF	TGTGCCATCAGCCAAGGGTTGGGATCACCCCAGCATTTT	NA	TRBV10-3	TRBJ1-5	13	many
CASSRTLQETQYF	TGTGCCAGCTCCCGGACTCTCCAAGAGACCCAGTACTTC	NA	TRBV7-2	TRBJ2-5	13	NA
CASSIGGVDTEAFF	TGTGCCAGTAGTATAGGGGGAGTGGACACTGAAGCTTTCTTT	NA	TRBV19	TRBJ1-1	14	NA
CASSDTGNSPLHF	TGTGCCAGCAGTGACACAGGGAATTCACCCCTCCACTTT	NA	TRBV25-1	TRBJ1-6	13	few
CASSPTSRTGRETQYF	TGTGCCAGCAGCCCCACAAGTCGGACAGGGCGGGAGACCCAGTACTTC	TRBD1	TRBV9	TRBJ2-5	16	NA
CASQDPGGGDYGYTF	TGTGCCAGCCAAGACCCAGGTGGGGGTGACTATGGCTACACCTTC	NA	TRBV19	TRBJ1-2	15	NA
CATRTGQGSTDTQYF	TGTGCCACCCGGACGGGGCAGGGAAGTACAGATACGCAGTATTTT	NA	TRBV15	TRBJ2-3	15	few
CASSAMQGSQTQYF	TGTGCCAGCAGTGCTATGCAGGGGAGTCAGACCCAGTACTTC	NA	TRBV2	TRBJ2-5	14	NA
CASRPTGYEQYF	TGTGCCAGTAGACCGACAGGGTACGAGCAGTACTTC	TRBD1	TRBV19	TRBJ2-7	12	NA
CASQPPDQPQHF	TGTGCCAGCCAGCCGCCAGATCAGCCCCAGCATTTT	NA	TRBV7-9	TRBJ1-5	12	NA
CASSRDGAYNEQFF	TGTGCCAGCAGCCGGGACGGTGCCTACAATGAGCAGTTCTTC	NA	TRBV11-1	TRBJ2-1	14	NA
CASSEALAGGETQYF	TGTGCCAGCAGTGAAGCGTTGGCAGGAGGAGAGACCCAGTACTTC	NA	TRBV2	TRBJ2-5	15	NA
CASSGGTRGYEQYF	TGTGCCAGCAGCGGGGGGACGCGCGGCTACGAGCAGTACTTC	TRBD2	TRBV25-1	TRBJ2-7	14	NA
CASSMGDSPGDTQYF	TGTGCCAGCAGTATGGGGGACTCGCCGGGAGATACGCAGTATTTT	NA	TRBV9	TRBJ2-3	15	many
CASSAGQNSPLHF	TGTGCCAGCAGCGCGGGACAGAATTCACCCCTCCACTTT	TRBD1	TRBV7-9	TRBJ1-6	13	NA
CSARDRGWTYTF	TGCAGTGCTAGAGATCGGGGATGGACCTACACCTTC	NA	TRBV20-1	TRBJ1-2	12	NA
CSVGGFSEKLFF	TGCAGCGTTGGAGGGTTTAGTGAAAAACTGTTTTTT	NA	TRBV29-1	TRBJ1-4	12	NA
CASSYLGFEQYF	TGCGCCAGCAGCTATTTAGGTTTCGAGCAGTACTTC	NA	TRBV5-1	TRBJ2-7	12	many
CATSRVAGVGGGETQYF	TGTGCCACCAGCAGAGTAGCGGGGGTAGGAGGGGGGGAGACCCAGTACTTC	TRBD2	TRBV15	TRBJ2-5	17	many
CASSSTGEDTQYF	TGTGCCAGCAGCTCGACAGGGGAAGATACGCAGTATTTT	TRBD1	TRBV7-9	TRBJ2-3	13	NA
CASSPGTNYEQYF	TGTGCCAGCAGCCCCGGGACTAACTACGAGCAGTACTTC	TRBD2	TRBV13	TRBJ2-7	13	few
CATSAPNTGELFF	TGTGCCACCAGTGCACCGAACACCGGGGAGCTGTTTTTT	NA	TRBV24-1	TRBJ2-2	13	NA
CASKQTSGGTDTQYF	TGTGCCAGTAAACAGACTAGCGGTGGCACAGATACGCAGTATTTT	TRBD2	TRBV19	TRBJ2-3	15	NA
CASSTRFDEQYF	TGTGCCAGCAGCACCCGCTTCGACGAGCAGTACTTC	NA	TRBV7-9	TRBJ2-7	12	many
CASSLVGGDTEAFF	TGTGCCAGCAGCTTAGTTGGTGGGGACACTGAAGCTTTCTTT	NA	TRBV7-2	TRBJ1-1	14	NA
CASSLARRYGYTF	TGTGCCAGCAGCTTAGCGCGGCGCTATGGCTACACCTTC	NA	TRBV7-6	TRBJ1-2	13	NA
CASTETEHGSPLHF	TGTGCCAGCACCGAAACCGAACATGGGTCACCCCTCCACTTT	NA	TRBV2	TRBJ1-6	14	NA
CATSDRYTGEVRYNSPLHF	TGTGCCACCAGTGACCGGTACACAGGGGAGGTCCGCTATAATTCACCCCTCCACTTT	TRBD1	TRBV24-1	TRBJ1-6	19	many
CASSVGQGFRQPLHF	TGTGCCAGCAGCGTGGGACAGGGATTTCGTCAACCCCTCCACTTT	TRBD1	TRBV25-1	TRBJ1-6	15	NA
CATSRGLAGETQYF	TGTGCCACCAGCAGAGGACTAGCGGGAGAGACCCAGTACTTC	TRBD2	TRBV15	TRBJ2-5	14	NA
CASSITAGGPSEQFF	TGTGCCAGTAGTATAACCGCGGGGGGGCCGAGTGAGCAGTTCTTC	TRBD2	TRBV19	TRBJ2-1	15	many
CSVGQGLNEQFF	TGCAGCGTTGGACAGGGGCTCAATGAGCAGTTCTTC	TRBD1	TRBV29-1	TRBJ2-1	12	NA